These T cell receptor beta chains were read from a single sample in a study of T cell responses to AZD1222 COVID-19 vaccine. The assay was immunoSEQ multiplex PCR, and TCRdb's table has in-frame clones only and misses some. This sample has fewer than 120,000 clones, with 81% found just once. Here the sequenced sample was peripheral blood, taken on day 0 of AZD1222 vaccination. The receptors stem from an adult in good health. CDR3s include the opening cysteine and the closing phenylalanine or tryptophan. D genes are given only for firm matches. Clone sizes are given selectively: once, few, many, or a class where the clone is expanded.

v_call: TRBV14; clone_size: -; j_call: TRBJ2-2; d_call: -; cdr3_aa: CASSQDRSYTGELFF; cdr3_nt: TGTGCCAGCAGCCAAGATAGGTCTTACACCGGGGAGCTGTTTTTT
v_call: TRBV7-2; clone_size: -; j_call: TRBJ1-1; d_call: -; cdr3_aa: CASSRNLNTEAFF; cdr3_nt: TGTGCCAGCAGCCGGAATCTGAACACTGAAGCTTTCTTT
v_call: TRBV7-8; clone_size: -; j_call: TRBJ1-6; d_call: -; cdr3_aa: CASSLGYRGSGNSPLHF; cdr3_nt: TGTGCCAGCAGCTTAGGATATCGGGGGTCAGGGAATTCACCCCTCCACTTT
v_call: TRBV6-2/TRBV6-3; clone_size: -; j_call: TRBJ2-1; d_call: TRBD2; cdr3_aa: CASSRTKSGTSGSGEQFF; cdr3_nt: TGTGCCAGCAGCAGAACTAAATCCGGGACTAGCGGGAGCGGGGAGCAGTTCTTC
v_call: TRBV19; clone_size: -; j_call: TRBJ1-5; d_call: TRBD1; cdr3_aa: CASTTGGAGNQPQHF; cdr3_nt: TGTGCCAGCACGACAGGGGGCGCCGGCAATCAGCCCCAGCATTTT
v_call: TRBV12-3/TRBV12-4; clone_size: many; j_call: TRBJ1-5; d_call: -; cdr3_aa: CASSSIPQPQHF; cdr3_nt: TGTGCCAGCAGTTCCATCCCCCAGCCCCAGCATTTT
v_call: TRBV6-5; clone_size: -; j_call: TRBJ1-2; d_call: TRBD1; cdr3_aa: CASKHDGTGVGYTF; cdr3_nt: TGTGCCAGCAAACACGACGGGACAGGGGTTGGCTACACCTTC
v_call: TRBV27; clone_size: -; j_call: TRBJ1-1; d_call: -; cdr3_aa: CASSFFNKEGFAEAFF; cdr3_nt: TGTGCCAGCAGTTTTTTTAACAAGGAGGGTTTCGCTGAAGCTTTCTTT
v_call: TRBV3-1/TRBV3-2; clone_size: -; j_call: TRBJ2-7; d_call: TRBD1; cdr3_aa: CASSRRQGRVYEQYF; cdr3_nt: TGTGCCAGCAGCCGTAGACAGGGCAGGGTATACGAGCAGTACTTC
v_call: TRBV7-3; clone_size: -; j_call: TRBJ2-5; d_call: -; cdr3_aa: CASSLGGPPETQYF; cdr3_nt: TGTGCCAGCAGCTTGGGGGGTCCCCCAGAGACCCAGTACTTC
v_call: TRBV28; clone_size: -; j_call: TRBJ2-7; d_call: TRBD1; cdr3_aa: CASTEGTGPSEQYF; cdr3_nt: TGTGCCAGCACCGAAGGGACAGGGCCCAGCGAGCAGTACTTC
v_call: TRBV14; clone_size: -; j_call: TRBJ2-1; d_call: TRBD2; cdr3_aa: CASSQATSGNNEQFF; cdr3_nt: TGTGCCAGCAGCCAAGCGACTAGCGGGAACAATGAGCAGTTCTTC
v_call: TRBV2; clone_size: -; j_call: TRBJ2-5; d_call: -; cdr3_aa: CASSPGLAQETQYF; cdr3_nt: TGTGCCAGCAGCCCGGGACTGGCCCAAGAGACCCAGTACTTC
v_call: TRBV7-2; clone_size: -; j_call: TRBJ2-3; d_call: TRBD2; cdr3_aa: CASSGSRGNTQYF; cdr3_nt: TGTGCCAGCAGCGGGTCGCGGGGGAATACGCAGTATTTT
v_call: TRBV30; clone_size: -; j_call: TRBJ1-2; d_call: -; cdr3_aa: CAWSAYRGSNHGYTF; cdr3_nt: TGTGCCTGGAGTGCCTATAGGGGATCGAATCATGGCTACACCTTC
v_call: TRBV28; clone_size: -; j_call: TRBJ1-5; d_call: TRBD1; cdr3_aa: CASSLYRGSGQPQHF; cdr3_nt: TGTGCCAGCAGTCTGTACAGGGGGTCCGGTCAGCCCCAGCATTTT
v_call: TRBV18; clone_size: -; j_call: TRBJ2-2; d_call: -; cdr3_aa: CASSPPERAGELFF; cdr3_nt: TGTGCCAGCTCACCCCCCGAAAGGGCCGGGGAGCTGTTTTTT
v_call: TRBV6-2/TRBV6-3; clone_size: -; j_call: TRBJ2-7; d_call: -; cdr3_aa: CASSYGLGEQYF; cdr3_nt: TGTGCCAGCAGTTACGGCTTGGGCGAGCAGTACTTC
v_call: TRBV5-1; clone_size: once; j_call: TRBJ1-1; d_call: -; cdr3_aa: CASSSGHSNTEAFF; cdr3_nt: TGCGCCAGCAGCTCGGGACACTCGAACACTGAAGCTTTCTTT
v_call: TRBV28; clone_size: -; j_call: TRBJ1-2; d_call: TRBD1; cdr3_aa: CASSGQGGGNYGYTF; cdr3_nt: TGTGCCAGCAGTGGACAGGGTGGGGGTAACTATGGCTACACCTTC
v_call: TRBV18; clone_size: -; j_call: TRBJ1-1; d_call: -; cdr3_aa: CASSTGGNTEAFF; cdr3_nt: TGTGCCAGCTCAACCGGGGGTAACACTGAAGCTTTCTTT
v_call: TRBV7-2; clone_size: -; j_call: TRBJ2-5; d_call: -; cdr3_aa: CASTPAWAQETQYF; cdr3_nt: TGTGCCAGCACCCCCGCCTGGGCCCAAGAGACCCAGTACTTC
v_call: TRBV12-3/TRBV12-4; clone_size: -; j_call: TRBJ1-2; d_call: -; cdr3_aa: CASSLWADGYTF; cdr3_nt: TGTGCCAGCAGTCTCTGGGCCGATGGCTACACCTTC
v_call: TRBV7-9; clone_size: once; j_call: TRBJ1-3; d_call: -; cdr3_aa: CASSLQRVLSGNTIYF; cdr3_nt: TGTGCCAGCAGCTTACAGCGGGTTCTCTCTGGAAACACCATATATTTT
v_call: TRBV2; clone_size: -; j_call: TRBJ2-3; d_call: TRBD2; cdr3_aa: CASSELASGRGTDTQYF; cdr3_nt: TGTGCCAGCAGTGAATTAGCTAGCGGGAGGGGCACAGATACGCAGTATTTT
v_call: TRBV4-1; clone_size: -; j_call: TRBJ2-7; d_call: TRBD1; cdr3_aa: CASSQPLRDRSKREQYF; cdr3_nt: TGCGCCAGCAGCCAACCTCTCCGGGACAGGAGTAAAAGAGAGCAGTACTTC
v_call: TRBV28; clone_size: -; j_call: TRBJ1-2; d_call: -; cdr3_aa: CASSFRPNYGYTF; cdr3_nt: TGTGCCAGCAGTTTCAGACCTAACTATGGCTACACCTTC
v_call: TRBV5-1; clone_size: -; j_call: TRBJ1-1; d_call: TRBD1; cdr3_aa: CASSYPRDREAFF; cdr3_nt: TGCGCCAGCAGCTATCCCCGGGACAGGGAAGCTTTCTTT
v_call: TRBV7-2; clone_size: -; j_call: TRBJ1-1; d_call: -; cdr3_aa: CASSFSQWVNTEAFF; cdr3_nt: TGTGCCAGCAGCTTCTCCCAATGGGTGAACACTGAAGCTTTCTTT
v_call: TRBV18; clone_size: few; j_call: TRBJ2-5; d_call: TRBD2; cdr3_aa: CASSPRGLAAQETQYF; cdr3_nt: TGTGCCAGCTCACCACGAGGACTAGCGGCCCAAGAGACCCAGTACTTC
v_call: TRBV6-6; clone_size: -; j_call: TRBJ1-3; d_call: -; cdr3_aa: CASRPPLGYSGNTIYF; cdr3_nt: TGTGCCAGCCGCCCCCCGCTGGGTTACTCTGGAAACACCATATATTTT
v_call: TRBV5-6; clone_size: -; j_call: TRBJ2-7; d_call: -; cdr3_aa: CASSGVKTLAYEQYF; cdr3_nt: TGTGCCAGCAGCGGCGTAAAGACTCTAGCTTACGAGCAGTACTTC
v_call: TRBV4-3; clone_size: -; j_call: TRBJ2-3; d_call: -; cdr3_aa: CASSQDRVSTDTQYF; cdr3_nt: TGCGCCAGCAGCCAAGATAGGGTTAGCACAGATACGCAGTATTTT
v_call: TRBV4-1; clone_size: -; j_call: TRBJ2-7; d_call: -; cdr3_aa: CASSQDWAYPYEQYF; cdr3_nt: TGCGCCAGCAGCCAAGATTGGGCCTACCCCTACGAGCAGTACTTC
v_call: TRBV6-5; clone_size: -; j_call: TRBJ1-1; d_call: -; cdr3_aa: CASSSIGGTEAFF; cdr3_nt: TGTGCCAGCAGTTCCATCGGGGGAACTGAAGCTTTCTTT
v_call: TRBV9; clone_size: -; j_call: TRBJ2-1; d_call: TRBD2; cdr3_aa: CASSGGLAVNNEQFF; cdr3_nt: TGTGCCAGCAGCGGGGGACTAGCGGTGAACAATGAGCAGTTCTTC
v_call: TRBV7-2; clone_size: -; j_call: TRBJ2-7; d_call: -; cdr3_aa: CASSLYDEQYF; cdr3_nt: TGTGCCAGCAGCTTATATGACGAGCAGTACTTC
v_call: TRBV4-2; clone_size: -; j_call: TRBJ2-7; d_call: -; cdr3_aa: CASSQEPRGALHEQYF; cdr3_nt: TGTGCCAGCAGCCAAGAGCCCAGGGGGGCTCTCCACGAGCAGTACTTC
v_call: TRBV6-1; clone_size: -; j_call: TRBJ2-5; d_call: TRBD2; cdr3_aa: CASSGRLAGSQETQYF; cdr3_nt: TGTGCCAGCAGTGGCAGACTAGCGGGTTCCCAAGAGACCCAGTACTTC
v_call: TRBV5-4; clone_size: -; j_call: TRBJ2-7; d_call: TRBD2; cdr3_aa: CASSFAGGGYEQYF; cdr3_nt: TGTGCCAGCAGCTTCGCGGGGGGGGGCTACGAGCAGTACTTC
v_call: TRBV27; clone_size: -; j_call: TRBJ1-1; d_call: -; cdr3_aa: CASSGGENTEAFF; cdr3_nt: TGTGCCAGCAGTGGGGGCGAGAACACTGAAGCTTTCTTT
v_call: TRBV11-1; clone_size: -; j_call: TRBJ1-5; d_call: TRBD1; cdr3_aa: CASSDGQGEFPQHF; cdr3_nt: TGTGCCAGCAGCGACGGACAGGGAGAGTTTCCCCAGCATTTT
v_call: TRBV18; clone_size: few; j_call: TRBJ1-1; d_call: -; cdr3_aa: CASSTGMNTEAFF; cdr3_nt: TGTGCCAGCTCTACAGGGATGAACACTGAAGCTTTCTTT
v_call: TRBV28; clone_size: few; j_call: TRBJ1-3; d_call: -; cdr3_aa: CASSSPAGPSGNTIYF; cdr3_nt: TGTGCCAGCAGTTCCCCCGCAGGGCCCTCTGGAAACACCATATATTTT